The present T cell receptor (beta chain) was sequenced within a study of early T cells in non-severe SARS-CoV-2 infection listed by TCRdb under 2021. For the study in its entirety: Because TCR sequencing relied on bulk RNA taken from unsorted whole blood, pairing of alpha and beta chains was not possible. General study outcomes and caveats: Matching against VDJdb was skewed toward anti-spike CD8 responses, likely underestimated virus-specific expansions, and missed private and CD4 specificities.

Libraries came from 5' RACE. TCRdb shows the sequencer as NextSeq 500. The TCR library protocol attached unique molecular identifiers to individual cDNA molecules to correct for sequencing error and PCR bias. Both TCR alpha and beta chains were sequenced, and tight co-correlation was observed between alpha and beta sequence abundances in each sample. In the paper's pipeline: Decombinator V4 was used to perform V gene, J gene and CDR3 annotation of TCR sequences. Expanded TCRs were defined as changing significantly between any two time points under a Poisson model with p below 0.0001. TCR abundances were normalised to the total number of TCRs sequenced per sample and were expressed as counts per million. TRAV1-2 paired with TRAJ12, TRAJ20 or TRAJ33 defined MAIT TCRs, while TRAV10 paired with TRAJ18 defined iNKT TCRs. VDJdb, accessed 1 November 2021, was searched for CMV, EBV and SARS-CoV-2 annotated TCRs, with TCRs annotated for multiple antigens excluded. TCRdb reanalyzed the raw reads on its own, using fastp at Q25 for trimming and MiXCR for clone calling, and kept in-frame beta chains. Rows with one shared CDR3 protein collapse into an entry with the most common genes and DNA. TCRdb's processing, not the authors' own work, is the source of the V and J calls. The sample table contains roughly 29,000 distinct CDR3 sequences; only one count was recorded for approximately 6.6% of them. The ten largest account for roughly a third of the sample.

From its cysteine to its phenylalanine, the CDR3 spans 12 amino acids. CDR3 DNA only is kept here, 36 bases in frame from base 1. The germline V gene specifies SGHVS as CDR1 and FQNEAQ as CDR2. V is clipped by 5 bases and J by 8 bases, and the sequence between their germline boundaries is 12 bases long. This was a case-control study nested in a cohort of healthcare workers in London, UK, who had nasopharyngeal swab PCR tests and blood samples taken every week. Between 23 and 31 March 2020, the week of the UK lockdown, healthcare workers were enrolled and then followed up weekly for as long as 16 weeks. Details on this clonotype: Its antigen remains unidentified. Nothing much larger sits one base from this clone, and base qualities are not available.

The rearrangement combines TRBV7-8 with TRBJ1-1, with no reliable assignment of the D segment. This TCR came from an adult who was a healthcare worker with PCR-confirmed SARS-CoV-2 infection or an uninfected control (not recorded which). The sequenced sample was whole blood, obtained at baseline. In nucleotide form, the sequence is TGTGCCAGCAGCATCCTTGAGACCGAAGCTTTCTTT. This codes for CASSILETEAFF.